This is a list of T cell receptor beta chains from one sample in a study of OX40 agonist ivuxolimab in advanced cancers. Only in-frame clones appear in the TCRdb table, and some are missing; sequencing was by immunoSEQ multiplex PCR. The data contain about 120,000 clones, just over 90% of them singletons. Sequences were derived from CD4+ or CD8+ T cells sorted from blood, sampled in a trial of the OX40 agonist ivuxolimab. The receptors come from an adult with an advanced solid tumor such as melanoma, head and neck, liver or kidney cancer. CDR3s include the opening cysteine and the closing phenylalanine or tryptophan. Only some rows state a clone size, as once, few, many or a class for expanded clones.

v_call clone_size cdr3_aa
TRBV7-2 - CASSLALAGGTDTQYF
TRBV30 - CAWKGAGHMNTEAFF
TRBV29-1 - CSVEDLQGLNTIYF
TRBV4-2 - CASSQDRGQGDEKLFF
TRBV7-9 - CASSLISSLGTGRNEQYF
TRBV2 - CASSGRYMNTEAFF
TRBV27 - CASSLTGFGTDTQYF
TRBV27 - CASSFRLEEEKLFF
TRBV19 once CASSNDRGQETQYF
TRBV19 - CASSSRDRGPRTDTQYF
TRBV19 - CASSTDVSGRVYEQYF
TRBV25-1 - CASSRTAANTGELFF
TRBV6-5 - CASNDPGNYGYTF
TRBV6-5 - CASRQQVYTEAFF
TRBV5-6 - CASSLADGSPLTTDTQYF
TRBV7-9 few CASVDRISNEQYF
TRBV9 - CASSVGPGGGEQFF
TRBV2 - CASCRWTSGSVYEQYF
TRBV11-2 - CASSLDSKGINEAFF
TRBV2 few CASSPHGTGGGYTF
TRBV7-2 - CASSLAPTGGGYTF
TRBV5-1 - CASSPRTGGGNYGYTF
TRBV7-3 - CASSLGSSTDTQYF
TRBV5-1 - CASRGGYEQYF
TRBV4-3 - CASSQGEQYNEQFF
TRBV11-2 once CASSPMRQGNTIYF
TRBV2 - CASRRRAAENTEAFF
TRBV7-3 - CASSPLLAGGTDTQYF